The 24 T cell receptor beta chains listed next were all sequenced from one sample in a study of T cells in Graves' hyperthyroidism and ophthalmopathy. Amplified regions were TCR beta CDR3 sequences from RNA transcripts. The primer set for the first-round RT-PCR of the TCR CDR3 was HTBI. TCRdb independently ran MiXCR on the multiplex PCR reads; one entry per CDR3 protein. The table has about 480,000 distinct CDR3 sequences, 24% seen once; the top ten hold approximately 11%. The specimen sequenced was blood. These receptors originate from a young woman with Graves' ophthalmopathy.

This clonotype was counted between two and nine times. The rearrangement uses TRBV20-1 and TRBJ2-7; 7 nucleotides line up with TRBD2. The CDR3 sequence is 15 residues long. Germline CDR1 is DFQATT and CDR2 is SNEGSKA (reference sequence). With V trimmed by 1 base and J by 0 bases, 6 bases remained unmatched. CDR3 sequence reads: CSARGLAQSSYEQYF. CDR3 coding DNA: TGCAGTGCTAGAGGACTAGCCCAGAGCTCCTACGAGCAGTACTTC.

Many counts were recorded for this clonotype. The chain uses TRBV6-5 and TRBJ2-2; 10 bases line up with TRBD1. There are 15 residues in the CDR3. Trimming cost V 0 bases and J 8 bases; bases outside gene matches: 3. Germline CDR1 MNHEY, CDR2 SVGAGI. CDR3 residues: CASSYSDRGKGELFF. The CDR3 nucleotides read TGTGCCAGCAGTTACTCGGACAGGGGGAAGGGGGAGCTGTTTTTT.

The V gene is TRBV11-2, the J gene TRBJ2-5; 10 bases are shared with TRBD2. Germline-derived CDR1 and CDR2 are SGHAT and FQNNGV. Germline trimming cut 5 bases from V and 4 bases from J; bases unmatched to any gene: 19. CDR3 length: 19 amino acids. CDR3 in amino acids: CASSRRGLAGVLRVETQYF. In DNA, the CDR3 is TGTGCCAGCAGCCGAAGAGGTCTAGCGGGGGTCTTAAGGGTAGAGACCCAGTACTTC.

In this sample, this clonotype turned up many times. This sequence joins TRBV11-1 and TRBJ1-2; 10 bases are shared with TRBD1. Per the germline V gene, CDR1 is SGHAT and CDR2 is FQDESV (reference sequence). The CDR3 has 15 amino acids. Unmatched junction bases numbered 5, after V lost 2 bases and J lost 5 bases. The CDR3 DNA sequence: TGTGCCAGCAGCTTATCCGGGACAGGGGCGTATGGCTACACCTTC. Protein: CASSLSGTGAYGYTF.

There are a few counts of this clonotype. The CDR3 nucleotides read TGTGCCAGCAGCATAAACAGGGATCGGGTCACAGATACGCAGTATTTT. It translates to CASSINRDRVTDTQYF. The chain joins TRBV11-1 to TRBJ2-3, with D possibly matching TRBD1 (6 bases). Germline V CDR1 and CDR2: SGHAT, FQDESV (reference sequence). This CDR3 contains 16 residues. Deletions cut 5 bases from V and 2 bases from J, with 17 bases between.

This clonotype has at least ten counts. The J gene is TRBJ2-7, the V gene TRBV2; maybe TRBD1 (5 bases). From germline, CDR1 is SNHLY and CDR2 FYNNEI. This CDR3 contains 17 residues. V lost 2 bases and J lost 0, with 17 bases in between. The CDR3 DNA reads TGTGCCAGCAGTGAATGGCAGCAGGGTTTCAGCTCCTACGAGCAGTACTTC. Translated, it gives CASSEWQQGFSSYEQYF. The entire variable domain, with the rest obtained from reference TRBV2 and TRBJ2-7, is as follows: EPEVTQTPSHQVTQMGQEVILRCVPISNHLYFYWYRQILGQKVEFLVSFYNNEISEKSEIFDDQFSVERPDGSNFTLKIRSTKLEDSAMYFCASSEWQQGFSSYEQYFGPGTRLTVT.

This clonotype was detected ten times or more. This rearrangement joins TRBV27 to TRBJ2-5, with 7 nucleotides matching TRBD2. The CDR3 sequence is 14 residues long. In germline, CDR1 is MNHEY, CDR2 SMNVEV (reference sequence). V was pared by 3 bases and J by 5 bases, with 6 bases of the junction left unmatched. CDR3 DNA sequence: TGTGCCAGCAGTTTCGGAGGGGAGGGGGAGACCCAGTACTTC. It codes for CASSFGGEGETQYF.

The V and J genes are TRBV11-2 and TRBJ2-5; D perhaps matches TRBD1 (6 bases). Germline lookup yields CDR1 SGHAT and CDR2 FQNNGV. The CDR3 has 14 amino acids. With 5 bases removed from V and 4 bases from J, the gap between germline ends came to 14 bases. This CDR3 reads CASSRGGQLETQYF. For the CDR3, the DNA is TGTGCCAGCAGCCGAGGAGGACAGTTAGAGACCCAGTACTTC.

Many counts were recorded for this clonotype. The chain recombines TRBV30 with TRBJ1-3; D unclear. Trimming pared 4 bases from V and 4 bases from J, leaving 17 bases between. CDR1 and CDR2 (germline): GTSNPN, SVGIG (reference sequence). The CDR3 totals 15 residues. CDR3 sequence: CAWKEGLTGGNTIYF. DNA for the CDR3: TGTGCCTGGAAAGAGGGTCTGACGGGAGGAAACACCATATATTTT.

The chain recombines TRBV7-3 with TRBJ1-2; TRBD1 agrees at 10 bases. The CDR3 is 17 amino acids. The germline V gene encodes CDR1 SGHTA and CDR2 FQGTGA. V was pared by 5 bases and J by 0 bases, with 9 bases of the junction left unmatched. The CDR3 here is CASSPGQGISPNYGYTF. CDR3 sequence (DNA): TGTGCCAGCAGCCCGGGACAGGGGATTTCTCCTAACTATGGCTACACCTTC.

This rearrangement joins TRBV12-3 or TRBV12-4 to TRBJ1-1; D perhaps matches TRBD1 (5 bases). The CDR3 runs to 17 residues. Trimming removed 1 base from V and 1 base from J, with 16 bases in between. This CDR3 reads CASSLVIMGPWNTEAFF. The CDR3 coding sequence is TGTGCCAGCAGTTTAGTTATTATGGGACCGTGGAACACTGAAGCTTTCTTT.

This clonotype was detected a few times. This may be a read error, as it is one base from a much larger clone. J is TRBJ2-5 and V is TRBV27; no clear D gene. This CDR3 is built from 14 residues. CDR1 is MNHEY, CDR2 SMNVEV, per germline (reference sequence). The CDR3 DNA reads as TGTGCCAGCAGTTTATCCAGAGCGCAAGAGACCAAGTACTTC. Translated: CASSLSRAQETKYF.

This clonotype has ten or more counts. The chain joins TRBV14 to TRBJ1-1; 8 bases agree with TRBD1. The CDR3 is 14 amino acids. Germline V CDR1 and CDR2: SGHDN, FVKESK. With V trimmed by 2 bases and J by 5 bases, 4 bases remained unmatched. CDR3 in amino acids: CASSQYQGATEAFF. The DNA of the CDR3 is TGTGCCAGCAGCCAATATCAGGGGGCAACTGAAGCTTTCTTT. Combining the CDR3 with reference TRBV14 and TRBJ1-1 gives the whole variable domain EAGVTQFPSHSVIEKGQTVTLRCDPISGHDNLYWYRRVMGKEIKFLLHFVKESKQDESGMPNNRFLAERTGGTYSTLKVQPAELEDSGVYFCASSQYQGATEAFFGQGTRLTVV.

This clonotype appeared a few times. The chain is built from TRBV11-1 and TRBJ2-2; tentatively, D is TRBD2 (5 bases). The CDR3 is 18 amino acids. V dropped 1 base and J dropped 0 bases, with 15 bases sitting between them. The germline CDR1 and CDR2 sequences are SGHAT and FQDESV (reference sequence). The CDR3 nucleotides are TGTGCCAGCAGCTTAGGGGTCGGGGTAAGCCCGAACACCGGGGAGCTGTTTTTT. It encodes CASSLGVGVSPNTGELFF.

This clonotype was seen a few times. The CDR3 loop is CASSPSDAGGYTF. As DNA, the CDR3 is TGTGCCAGCTCACCTTCTGACGCGGGCGGCTACACCTTC. The chain combines TRBV18 with TRBJ1-2; D gene ambiguous. Germline CDR1 KGHSH, CDR2 LQKENI. CDR3 length: 13 residues. Between the trimmed V and J ends, which lost 3 bases and 8 bases, there was a span of 13 bases.

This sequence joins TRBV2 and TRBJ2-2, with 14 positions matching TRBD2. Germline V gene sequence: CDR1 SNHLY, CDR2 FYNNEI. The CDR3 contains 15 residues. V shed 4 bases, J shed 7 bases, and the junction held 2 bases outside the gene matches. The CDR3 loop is CASSGGLAGGGELFF. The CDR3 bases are TGTGCCAGCAGTGGAGGACTAGCGGGGGGCGGGGAGCTGTTTTTT. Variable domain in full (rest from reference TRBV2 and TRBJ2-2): EPEVTQTPSHQVTQMGQEVILRCVPISNHLYFYWYRQILGQKVEFLVSFYNNEISEKSEIFDDQFSVERPDGSNFTLKIRSTKLEDSAMYFCASSGGLAGGGELFFGEGSRLTVL.

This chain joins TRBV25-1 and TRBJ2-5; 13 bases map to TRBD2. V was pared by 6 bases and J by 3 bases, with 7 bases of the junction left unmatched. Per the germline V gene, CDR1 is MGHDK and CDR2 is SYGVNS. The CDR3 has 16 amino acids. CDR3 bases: TGTGCCAGCAGCCCAATCGGACTAGCGGGGGAAGAGACCCAGTACTTC. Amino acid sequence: CASSPIGLAGEETQYF.

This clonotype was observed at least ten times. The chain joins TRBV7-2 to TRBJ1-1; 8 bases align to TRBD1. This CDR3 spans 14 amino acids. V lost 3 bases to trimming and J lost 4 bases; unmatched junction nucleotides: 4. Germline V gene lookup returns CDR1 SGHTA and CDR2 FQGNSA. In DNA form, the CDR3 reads TGTGCCAGCAGCTTGGGACAGGCTCGCACTGAAGCTTTCTTT. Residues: CASSLGQARTEAFF.

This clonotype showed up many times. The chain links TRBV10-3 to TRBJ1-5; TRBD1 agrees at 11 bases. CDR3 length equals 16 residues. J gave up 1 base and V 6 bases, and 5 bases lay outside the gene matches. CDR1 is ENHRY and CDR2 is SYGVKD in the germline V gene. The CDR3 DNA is TGTGCCATCAGCAGCCGGGACAGGGGGAGCAATCAGCCCCAGCATTTT. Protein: CAISSRDRGSNQPQHF.

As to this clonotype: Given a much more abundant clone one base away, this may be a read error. The CDR3 loop is CASSLAASTYEQYF. In DNA, the CDR3 is TGTGCCAGCAGCTTAGCTGCCTCTACCTACGAGCAGTACTTC. This chain uses TRBV7-3 with TRBJ2-7; D is unresolved. With 2 bases removed from V and 2 bases from J, the gap between germline ends came to 10 bases. Germline CDR1 reads SGHTA; CDR2 reads FQGTGA. CDR3 length equals 14 residues.

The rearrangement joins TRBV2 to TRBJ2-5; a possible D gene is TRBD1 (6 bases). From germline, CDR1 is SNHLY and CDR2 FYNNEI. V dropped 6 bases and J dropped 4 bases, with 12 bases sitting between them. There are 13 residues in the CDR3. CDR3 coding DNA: TGTGCCAGCAGCCGGGACACAGGAGAGACCCAGTACTTC. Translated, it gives CASSRDTGETQYF.

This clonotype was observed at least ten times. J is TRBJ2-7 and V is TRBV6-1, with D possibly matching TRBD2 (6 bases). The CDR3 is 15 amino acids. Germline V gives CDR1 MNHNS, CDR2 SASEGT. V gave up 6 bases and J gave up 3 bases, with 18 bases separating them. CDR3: CASRDGPGDLYEQYF. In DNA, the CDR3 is TGTGCCAGCAGGGATGGCCCGGGGGATCTCTACGAGCAGTACTTC.

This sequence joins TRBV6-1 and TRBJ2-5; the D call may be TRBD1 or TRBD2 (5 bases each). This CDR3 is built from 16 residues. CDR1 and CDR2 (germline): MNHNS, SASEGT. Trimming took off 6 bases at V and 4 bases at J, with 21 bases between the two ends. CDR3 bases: TGTGCCAGCAGGATCGTGGGACCGAGATTCGGAGAGACCCAGTACTTC. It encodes CASRIVGPRFGETQYF.

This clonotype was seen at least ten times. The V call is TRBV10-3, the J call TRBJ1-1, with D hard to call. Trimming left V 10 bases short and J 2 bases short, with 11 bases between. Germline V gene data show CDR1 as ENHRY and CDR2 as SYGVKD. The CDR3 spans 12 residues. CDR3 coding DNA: TGTGCCACCACCGGCACCAACACTGAAGCTTTCTTT. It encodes CATTGTNTEAFF.